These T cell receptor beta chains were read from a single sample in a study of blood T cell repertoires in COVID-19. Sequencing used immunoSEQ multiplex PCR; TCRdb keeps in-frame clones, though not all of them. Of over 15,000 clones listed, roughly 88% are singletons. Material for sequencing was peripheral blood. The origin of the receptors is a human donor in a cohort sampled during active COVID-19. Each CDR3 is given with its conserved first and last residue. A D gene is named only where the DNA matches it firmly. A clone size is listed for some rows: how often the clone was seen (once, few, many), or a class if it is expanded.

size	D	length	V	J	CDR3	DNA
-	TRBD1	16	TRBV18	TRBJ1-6	CASSSSGTGDNSPLHF	TGTGCCAGCTCATCATCCGGGACAGGGGATAATTCACCCCTCCACTTT
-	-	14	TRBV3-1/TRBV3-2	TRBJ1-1	CASSQEEGYTEAFF	TGTGCCAGCAGCCAAGAAGAGGGTTACACTGAAGCTTTCTTT
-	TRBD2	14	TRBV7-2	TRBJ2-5	CASSLVSGGGTQYF	TGTGCCAGCAGCTTAGTCAGCGGGGGTGGGACCCAGTACTTC
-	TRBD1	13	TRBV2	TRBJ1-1	CASSGQGGTEAFF	TGTGCCAGCAGTGGACAGGGGGGCACTGAAGCTTTCTTT
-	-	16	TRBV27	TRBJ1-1	CASSLNRWIMNTEAFF	TGTGCCAGCAGTTTGAACAGGTGGATCATGAACACTGAAGCTTTCTTT
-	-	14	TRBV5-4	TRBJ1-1	CASRFGTGISEAFF	TGTGCCAGCAGGTTTGGAACAGGTATATCTGAAGCTTTCTTT
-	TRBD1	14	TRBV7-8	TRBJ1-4	CASSLGTGGEKLFF	TGTGCCAGCAGCTTAGGGACAGGGGGAGAAAAACTGTTTTTT
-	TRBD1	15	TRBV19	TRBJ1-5	CASSIRDRGHQPQHF	TGTGCCAGTAGTATCCGAGACAGGGGCCATCAGCCCCAGCATTTT
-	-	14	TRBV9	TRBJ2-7	CASSVQSGAPEQYF	TGTGCCAGCAGCGTACAGTCTGGGGCGCCCGAGCAGTACTTC
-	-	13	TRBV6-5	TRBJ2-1	CAILGRGNNEQFF	TGTGCCATCCTGGGCAGGGGAAACAATGAGCAGTTCTTC
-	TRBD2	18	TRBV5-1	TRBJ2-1	CASSFRTSGGVTYNEQFF	TGCGCCAGCAGCTTCAGGACTAGCGGGGGGGTAACCTACAATGAGCAGTTCTTC
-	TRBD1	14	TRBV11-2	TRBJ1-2	CASSADRTSGGYTF	TGTGCCAGCAGCGCGGACAGGACCTCCGGGGGCTACACCTTC
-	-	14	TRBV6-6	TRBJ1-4	CASSIDTAREKLFF	TGTGCCAGCAGCATCGACACTGCTCGTGAAAAACTGTTTTTT
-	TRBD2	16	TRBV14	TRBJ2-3	CASSQALSGGADTQYF	TGTGCCAGCAGCCAAGCATTGAGCGGGGGTGCAGATACGCAGTATTTT
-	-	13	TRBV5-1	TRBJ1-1	CASSLSLNTEAFF	TGCGCCAGCAGCTTGTCTCTGAACACTGAAGCTTTCTTT
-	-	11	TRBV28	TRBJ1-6	CASSSWEALHF	TGTGCCAGCAGTTCCTGGGAGGCCCTCCACTTT
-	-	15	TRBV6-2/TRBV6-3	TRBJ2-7	CASSPRASHSYEQYF	TGTGCCAGCAGTCCCAGGGCCTCACACTCCTACGAGCAGTACTTC
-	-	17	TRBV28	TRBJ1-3	CASSFGGGFVARNTIYF	TGTGCCAGCAGTTTCGGCGGAGGCTTCGTCGCTAGAAACACCATATATTTT
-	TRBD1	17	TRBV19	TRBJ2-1	CASCTSGRGQGFDEQFF	TGTGCCAGTTGTACGTCAGGTAGGGGACAGGGGTTCGATGAGCAGTTCTTC
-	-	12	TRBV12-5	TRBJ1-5	CASGSGDQPQHF	TGTGCTAGTGGTTCAGGGGATCAGCCCCAGCATTTT
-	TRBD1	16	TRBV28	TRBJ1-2	CASSLDRGLRSGGYTF	TGTGCCAGCAGTTTGGACAGGGGGCTTAGATCTGGTGGCTACACCTTC
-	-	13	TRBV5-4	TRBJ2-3	CASSYQGADTQYF	TGTGCCAGCAGCTACCAAGGGGCAGATACGCAGTATTTT
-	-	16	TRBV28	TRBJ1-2	CASRLSPGEGDYGYTF	TGTGCCAGCAGGTTAAGCCCGGGGGAGGGAGACTATGGCTACACCTTC
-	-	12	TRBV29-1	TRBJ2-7	CSVGLSSYEQYF	TGCAGCGTTGGTCTCAGTTCCTACGAGCAGTACTTC
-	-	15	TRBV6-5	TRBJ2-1	CASRIRESSYNEQFF	TGTGCCAGCAGAATTCGGGAGAGCTCCTACAATGAGCAGTTCTTC
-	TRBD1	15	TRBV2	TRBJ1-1	CASSVSTGMNTEAFF	TGTGCCAGCAGTGTGTCGACAGGGATGAACACTGAAGCTTTCTTT
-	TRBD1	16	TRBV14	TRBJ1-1	CASSHYRGQGNTEAFF	TGTGCCAGCAGCCATTACCGTGGACAGGGTAACACTGAAGCTTTCTTT
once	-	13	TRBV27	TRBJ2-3	CASQLVGTDTQYF	TGTGCCAGTCAACTCGTGGGCACAGATACGCAGTATTTT
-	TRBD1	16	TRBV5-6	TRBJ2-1	CASSVPYRGPPNEQFF	TGTGCCAGCAGCGTACCTTACAGGGGTCCTCCTAATGAGCAGTTCTTC
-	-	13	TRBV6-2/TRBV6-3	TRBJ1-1	CASSKRRDGEAFF	TGTGCCAGCAGTAAAAGGAGGGACGGTGAAGCTTTCTTT
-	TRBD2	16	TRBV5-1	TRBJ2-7	CASSFSSGGFSYEQYF	TGCGCCAGCAGCTTCTCTAGCGGGGGGTTCTCCTACGAGCAGTACTTC
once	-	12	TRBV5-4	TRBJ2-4	CASSSPGNIQYF	TGTGCCAGCAGCTCCCCCGGGAACATTCAGTACTTC
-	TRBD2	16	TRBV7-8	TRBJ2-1	CASSPYGTSGADEQFF	TGTGCCAGCAGCCCTTACGGGACTAGCGGGGCCGATGAGCAGTTCTTC
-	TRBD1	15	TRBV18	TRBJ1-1	CASSPVIRGATEAFF	TGTGCCAGCTCACCAGTCATCAGGGGGGCAACTGAAGCTTTCTTT
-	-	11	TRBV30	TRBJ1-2	CAWWGVGGYTF	TGTGCCTGGTGGGGGGTCGGTGGCTACACCTTC
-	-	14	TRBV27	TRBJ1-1	CASSEGVPNTEAFF	TGTGCCAGCAGCGAAGGGGTCCCGAACACTGAAGCTTTCTTT
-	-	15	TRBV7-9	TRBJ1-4	CASSLVGRENEKLFF	TGTGCCAGCAGCTTAGTAGGGAGGGAGAATGAAAAACTGTTTTTT
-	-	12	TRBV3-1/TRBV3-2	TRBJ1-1	CASSQVAGEAFF	TGTGCCAGCAGCCAAGTTGCGGGTGAAGCTTTCTTT
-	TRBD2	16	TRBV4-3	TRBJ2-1	CASSQDQGLAGSEQFF	TGCGCCAGCAGCCAAGATCAGGGACTAGCGGGATCTGAGCAGTTCTTC
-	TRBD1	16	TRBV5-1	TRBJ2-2	CASSLTPTGGPGELFF	TGCGCCAGCAGCTTGACCCCGACAGGGGGCCCCGGGGAGCTGTTTTTT